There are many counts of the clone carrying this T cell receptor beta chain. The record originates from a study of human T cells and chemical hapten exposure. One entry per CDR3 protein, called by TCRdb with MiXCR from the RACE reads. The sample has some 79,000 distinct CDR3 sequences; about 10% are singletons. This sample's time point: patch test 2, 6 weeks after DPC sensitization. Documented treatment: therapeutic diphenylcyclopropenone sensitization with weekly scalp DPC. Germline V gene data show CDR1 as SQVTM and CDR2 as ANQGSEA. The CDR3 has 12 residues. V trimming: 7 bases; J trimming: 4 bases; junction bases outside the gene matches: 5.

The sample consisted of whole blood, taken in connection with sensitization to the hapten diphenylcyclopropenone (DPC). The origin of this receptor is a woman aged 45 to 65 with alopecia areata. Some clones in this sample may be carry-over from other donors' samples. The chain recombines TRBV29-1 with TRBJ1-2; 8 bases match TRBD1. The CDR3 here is CSGRTGIYGYTF. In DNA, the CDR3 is TGCAGCGGGAGGACAGGGATCTATGGCTACACCTTC. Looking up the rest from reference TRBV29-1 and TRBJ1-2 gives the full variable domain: SAVISQKPSRDICQRGTSLTIQCQVDSQVTMMFWYRQQPGQSLTLIATANQGSEATYESGFVIDKFPISRPNLTFSTLTVSNMSPEDSSIYLCSGRTGIYGYTFGSGTRLTVV.